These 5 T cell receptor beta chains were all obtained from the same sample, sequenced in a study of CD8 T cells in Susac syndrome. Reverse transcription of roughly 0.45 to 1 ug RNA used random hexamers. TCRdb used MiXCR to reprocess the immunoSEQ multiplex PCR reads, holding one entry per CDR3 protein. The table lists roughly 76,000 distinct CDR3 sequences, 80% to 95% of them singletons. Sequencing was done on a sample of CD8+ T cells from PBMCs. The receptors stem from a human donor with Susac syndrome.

The DNA of the CDR3 is TGCGCCAGCAGCCCCCCCGGGGACAGCCTTGTCTTCAATGAGCAGTTCTTC. It yields the protein CASSPPGDSLVFNEQFF. J is TRBJ2-1 and V is TRBV5-1, with 7 bases fitting TRBD1. CDR3 length equals 17 residues. V gave up 4 bases and J gave up 6 bases; unmatched junction bases: 16. Germline CDR1 SGHRS, CDR2 YFSETQ.

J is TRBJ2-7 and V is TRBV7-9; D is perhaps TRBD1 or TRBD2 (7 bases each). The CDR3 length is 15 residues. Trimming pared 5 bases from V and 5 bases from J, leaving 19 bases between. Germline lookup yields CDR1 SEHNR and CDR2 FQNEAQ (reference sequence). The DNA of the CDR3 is TGTGCCAGCAGCCGAACAGACAGGGAGGGTCACGAGCAGTACTTC. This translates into CASSRTDREGHEQYF.

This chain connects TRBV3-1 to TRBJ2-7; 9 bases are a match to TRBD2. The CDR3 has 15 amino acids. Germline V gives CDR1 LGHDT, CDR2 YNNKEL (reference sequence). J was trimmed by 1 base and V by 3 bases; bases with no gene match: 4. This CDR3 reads CASSQTLAGSYEQYF. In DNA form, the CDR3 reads TGTGCCAGCAGCCAGACCCTAGCGGGGTCCTACGAGCAGTACTTC.

Here the CDR3 reads CASSFLGELFF. The CDR3 nucleotides read TGTGCCAGCAGTTTTCTGGGGGAGCTGTTTTTT. The chain couples TRBV27 to TRBJ2-2; no reliable D call. The germline CDR1 and CDR2 sequences are MNHEY and SMNVEV (reference sequence). CDR3 size: 11 residues. Trimming removed 3 bases at V and 8 bases at J, with 4 bases between.

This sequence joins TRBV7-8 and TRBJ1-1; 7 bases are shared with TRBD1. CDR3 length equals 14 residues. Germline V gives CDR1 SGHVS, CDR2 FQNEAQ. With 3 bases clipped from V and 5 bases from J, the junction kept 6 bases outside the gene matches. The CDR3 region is CASSLTTGLTEAFF. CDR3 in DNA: TGTGCCAGCAGCTTGACGACAGGGCTAACTGAAGCTTTCTTT.